The 12 T cell receptor beta chains in this list originate from one sample, sequenced in a study of shared clonotypes between healthy human individuals. Naive CD8 isolation took CD45RO-negative cells positively selected for CCR7 and excluded terminally differentiated effector memory CD45RA+ cells. Generated by immunoSEQ multiplex PCR, the TCRdb table keeps only in-frame clones and is missing some. The repertoire holds roughly 590,000 clones, with 95% as singletons. Specimen: naive CD8+ T cells sorted from blood. The source is a woman aged 25 to 39 in good health.

V usage is TRBV27 and J usage is TRBJ2-5, with 9 bases identical to TRBD1. The DNA end lines up better with TRBJ2-7; the J call may be wrong. CDR1 and CDR2 from the germline V gene are MNHEY and SMNVEV (reference sequence). This CDR3 is built from 16 residues. The CDR3 sequence is CASRLDTGGGLYEQYF. CDR3 nucleotides: TGTGCCAGCAGACTGGACACAGGGGGCGGACTTTACGAGCAGTACTTC.

V is TRBV5-1 and J is TRBJ1-1, with 7 bases lining up with TRBD1. CDR3 length: 15 residues. Germline loops: CDR1 SGHRS, CDR2 YFSETQ. With 2 bases clipped from V and 10 bases from J, the junction kept 14 bases outside the gene matches. CDR3 residues: CASSLRQGEMVGAFF. The CDR3 nucleotides read TGCGCCAGCAGCTTAAGACAGGGAGAGATGGTTGGAGCTTTCTTT.

V and J are TRBV4-1 and TRBJ1-1; D call uncertain. This CDR3 region has 14 residues. Trimming stripped 3 bases from V and 0 bases from J, with 8 bases between. Germline V gene sequence: CDR1 MGHRA, CDR2 YSYEKL. For the CDR3, the DNA is TGCGCCAGCAGCCACGCTAACATGAACACTGAAGCTTTCTTT. Encoded protein: CASSHANMNTEAFF.

The chain links TRBV5-1 to TRBJ2-1; D is undetermined. Germline V lookup: CDR1 SGHRS, CDR2 YFSETQ. This CDR3 spans 13 amino acids. V gave up 0 bases and J gave up 3 bases, with 4 bases separating them. The CDR3 sequence is CASSLALYNEQFF. CDR3 coding DNA: TGCGCCAGCAGCTTGGCCCTCTACAATGAGCAGTTCTTC. Based on the CDR3 plus reference TRBV5-1 and TRBJ2-1, the full variable domain is KAGVTQTPRYLIKTRGQQVTLSCSPISGHRSVSWYQQTPGQGLQFLFEYFSETQRNKGNFPGRFSGRQFSNSRSEMNVSTLELGDSALYLCASSLALYNEQFFGPGTRLTVL.

J is TRBJ2-7 and V is TRBV7-9; 8 positions match TRBD1. V was clipped by 5 bases and J by 9 bases; unmatched bases: 6. CDR3 length: 12 amino acids. Germline V gene data show CDR1 as SEHNR and CDR2 as FQNEAQ (reference sequence). The CDR3 region is CASSRTGHGQYF. The DNA for the CDR3 is TGTGCCAGCAGCCGGACAGGGCACGGGCAGTACTTC. Variable domain in full (rest from reference TRBV7-9 and TRBJ2-7): DTGVSQNPRHKITKRGQNVTFRCDPISEHNRLYWYRQTLGQGPEFLTYFQNEAQLEKSRLLSDRFSAERPKGSFSTLEIQRTEQGDSAMYLCASSRTGHGQYFGPGTRLTVT.

This clone was seen just once. This chain connects TRBV4-1 to TRBJ2-3, with 7 bases matching TRBD1. Trimming removed 2 bases from V and 6 bases from J; junction bases left unmatched: 11. The CDR3 is 16 residues long. Germline values: CDR1 MGHRA, CDR2 YSYEKL. The CDR3 region is CASSQPEGAEMDTQYF. The CDR3, as DNA: TGCGCCAGCAGCCAACCCGAGGGGGCTGAGATGGATACGCAGTATTTT.

The V gene is TRBV4-1, the J gene TRBJ2-7; D is ambiguous. V gave up 8 bases and J gave up 0 bases, with 11 bases separating them. CDR3 size: 13 residues. Looked up from germline, CDR1 is MGHRA and CDR2 is YSYEKL. The CDR3 sequence: CASSKLYSYEQYF. CDR3 DNA sequence: TGCGCCAGCTCAAAACTTTACTCCTACGAGCAGTACTTC.

This chain links TRBV30 with TRBJ1-1; the match to TRBD1 covers 10 bases. CDR1 and CDR2 (germline): GTSNPN, SVGIG (reference sequence). V lost 2 bases, J lost 5 bases, and 2 bases stayed unmatched. CDR3 length: 13 residues. CDR3 sequence: CAWSWDRGTEAFF. The CDR3 bases are TGTGCCTGGAGTTGGGACAGGGGAACTGAAGCTTTCTTT. Complete variable domain (other parts from reference TRBV30 and TRBJ1-1): SQTIHQWPATLVQPVGSPLSLECTVEGTSNPNLYWYRQAAGRGLQLLFYSVGIGQISSEVPQNLSASRPQDRQFILSSKKLLLSDSGFYLCAWSWDRGTEAFFGQGTRLTVV.

The V call is TRBV6-6, the J call TRBJ2-1; tentative D call: TRBD2 (6 bases). CDR3 size: 15 residues. Germline assignment: CDR1 MNHNY and CDR2 SVGAGI (reference sequence). V dropped 5 bases and J dropped 2 bases, with 13 bases sitting between them. CDR3 DNA sequence: TGTGCCAGCAGTCCTAGCGTACAGACCTACAATGAGCAGTTCTTC. Amino acids: CASSPSVQTYNEQFF.

DNA for the CDR3: TGTGCCAGCAGTTCCGTACAGGGGGCGTACTACAATGAGCAGTTCTTC. This translates into CASSSVQGAYYNEQFF. The rearrangement links TRBV27 to TRBJ2-1, with 9 bases matching TRBD1. In germline, CDR1 is MNHEY, CDR2 SMNVEV (reference sequence). The CDR3 sequence is 16 residues long. The trim removed 4 bases at V and 3 bases at J, leaving 7 bases unmatched.

The rearrangement joins TRBV4-1 to TRBJ2-3, with TRBD1 matching 8 bases. Trimming cost V 3 bases and J 2 bases; bases outside gene matches: 7. Germline V gives CDR1 MGHRA, CDR2 YSYEKL. The CDR3 has 16 residues. Here the CDR3 reads CASSQRTGLFTDTQYF. The CDR3 nucleotides are TGCGCCAGCAGCCAGCGGACAGGGCTATTCACAGATACGCAGTATTTT.

The chain links TRBV15 to TRBJ1-3; D remains unclear. Germline V gives CDR1 LNHNV, CDR2 YYDKDF (reference sequence). V lost 5 bases and J lost 0, with 14 bases in between. This CDR3 region has 16 residues. The DNA for the CDR3 is TGTGCCACCAGCCTGACTGCCAGCTACTCTGGAAACACCATATATTTT. It codes for CATSLTASYSGNTIYF.